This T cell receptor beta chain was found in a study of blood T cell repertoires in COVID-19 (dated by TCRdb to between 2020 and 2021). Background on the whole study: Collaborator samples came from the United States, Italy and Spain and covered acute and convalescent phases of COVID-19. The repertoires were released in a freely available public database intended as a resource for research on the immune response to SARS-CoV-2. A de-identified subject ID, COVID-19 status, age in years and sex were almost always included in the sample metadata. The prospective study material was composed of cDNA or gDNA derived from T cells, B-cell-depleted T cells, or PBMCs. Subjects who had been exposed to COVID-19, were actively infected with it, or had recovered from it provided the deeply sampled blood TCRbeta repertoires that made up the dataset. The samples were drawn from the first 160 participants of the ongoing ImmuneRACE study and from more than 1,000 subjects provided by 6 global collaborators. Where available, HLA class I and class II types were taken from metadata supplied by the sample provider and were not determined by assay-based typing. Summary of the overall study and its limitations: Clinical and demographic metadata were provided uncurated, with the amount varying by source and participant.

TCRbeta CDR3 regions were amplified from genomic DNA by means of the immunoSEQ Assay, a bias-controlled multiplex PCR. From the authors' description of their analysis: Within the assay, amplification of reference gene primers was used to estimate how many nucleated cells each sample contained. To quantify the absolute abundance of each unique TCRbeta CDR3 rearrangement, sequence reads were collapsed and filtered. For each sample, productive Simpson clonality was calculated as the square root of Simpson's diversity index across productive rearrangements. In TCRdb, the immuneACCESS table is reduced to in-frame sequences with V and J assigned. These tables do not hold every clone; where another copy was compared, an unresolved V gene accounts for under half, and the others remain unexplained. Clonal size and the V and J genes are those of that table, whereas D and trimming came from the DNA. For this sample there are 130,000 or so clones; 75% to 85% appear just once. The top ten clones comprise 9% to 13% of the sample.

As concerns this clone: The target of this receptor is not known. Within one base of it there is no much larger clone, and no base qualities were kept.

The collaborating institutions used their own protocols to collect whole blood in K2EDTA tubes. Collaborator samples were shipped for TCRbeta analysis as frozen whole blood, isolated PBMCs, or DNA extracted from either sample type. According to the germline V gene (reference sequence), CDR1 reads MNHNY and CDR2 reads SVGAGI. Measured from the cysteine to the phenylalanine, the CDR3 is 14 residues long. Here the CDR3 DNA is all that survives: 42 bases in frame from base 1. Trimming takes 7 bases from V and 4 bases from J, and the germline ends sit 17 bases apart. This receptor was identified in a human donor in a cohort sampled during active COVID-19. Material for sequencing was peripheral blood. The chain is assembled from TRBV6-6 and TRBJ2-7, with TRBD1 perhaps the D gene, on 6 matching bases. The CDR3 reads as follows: CASTTYRAAYEQYF. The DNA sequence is TGTGCCAGCACTACCTACAGGGCGGCTTACGAGCAGTACTTC.